Listed here are 15 T cell receptor beta chains from one sample, sequenced in a study of shared clonotypes between healthy human individuals. Profiling relied on immunoSEQ multiplex PCR, and the TCRdb table lists in-frame clones only, not all of them. The sample has around 2,000,000 clones; about 95% are singletons. In the naive CD8 group, cells lacked CD45RO and were positively selected for CCR7, so terminally differentiated effector memory CD45RA+ cells were left out. Input material: naive CD8+ T cells sorted from blood. The receptors were sampled from a man younger than 35 in good health.

The chain links TRBV5-6 to TRBJ2-7; D uncertain. This CDR3 spans 13 amino acids. Per germline, CDR1 SGHDT and CDR2 YYEEEE. Trimming removed 4 bases from V and 2 bases from J, with 10 bases in between. CDR3 amino acids: CASSGGSAYEQYF. The CDR3 DNA sequence: TGTGCCAGCAGCGGCGGCTCCGCCTACGAGCAGTACTTC.

The chain carries TRBV6-6 and TRBJ1-4; no firm D call. CDR1 and CDR2 (germline): MNHNY, SVGAGI (reference sequence). The V gene lost 1 base and the J gene lost 4 bases, with 13 bases spanning the gap. This CDR3 is built from 16 residues. The chain's CDR3 is CASSYYIERDNEKLFF. CDR3 bases: TGTGCCAGCAGTTACTATATCGAAAGGGATAATGAAAAACTGTTTTTT.

The CDR3 loop reads CASGLRPGEQYF. CDR3 DNA: TGTGCTAGTGGTCTAAGACCGGGCGAGCAGTACTTC. The chain joins TRBV12-5 to TRBJ2-7; D unclear. The V and J ends lost 5 bases and 6 bases respectively, with 11 bases between them. The CDR3 is made up of 12 amino acids. In germline, CDR1 is LGHNT, CDR2 FRNRAP.

Note on this clone: One end of the junction does not line up with germline, which may come from a read error. In the same sample, other DNA sequences code for this CDR3. The CDR3 protein is CSTRRSGGGADTQYF. In DNA, the CDR3 is TGCAGCACCCGACGATCAGGCGGGGGAGCAGATACGCAGTACTTT. This sequence joins TRBV29-1 and TRBJ2-3; 7 bases agree with TRBD2. Per the germline V gene, CDR1 is SQVTM and CDR2 is ANQGSEA. There are 15 residues in the CDR3.

This chain joins TRBV13 and TRBJ2-7, with 8 nucleotides matching TRBD2. V lost 7 bases, J lost 2 bases, and 7 bases stayed unmatched. This CDR3 contains 14 residues. Germline loops: CDR1 PRHDT, CDR2 FYEKMQ (reference sequence). DNA of the CDR3: TGTGCCAGCAACCGGGAGGGCCAACCCTACGAGCAGTACTTC. Translated, it gives CASNREGQPYEQYF.

The rearrangement joins TRBV2 to TRBJ2-7; 9 bases are shared with TRBD2. V gave up 3 bases and J gave up 3 bases; unmatched junction bases: 9. Germline V gene sequence: CDR1 SNHLY, CDR2 FYNNEI. The CDR3 consists of 16 residues. The CDR3 here is CASSDGAASGVYEQYF. In nucleotides, the CDR3 is TGTGCCAGCAGTGACGGGGCGGCTAGCGGGGTCTACGAGCAGTACTTC.

The chain uses TRBV2 and TRBJ2-3; 9 positions match TRBD2. J gave up 0 bases and V 3 bases, and 1 base lay outside the gene matches. The CDR3 has 15 residues. CDR1 SNHLY and CDR2 FYNNEI come from the germline V gene. The CDR3 coding sequence is TGTGCCAGCAGTGATACTAGCGGGAGCACAGATACGCAGTATTTT. Its protein is CASSDTSGSTDTQYF.

The genes are TRBV28 and TRBJ1-1; D call uncertain. Trimming pared 5 bases from V and 7 bases from J, leaving 20 bases between. This CDR3 has 15 amino acids. Germline V gene lookup returns CDR1 MDHEN and CDR2 SYDVKM. The CDR3 reads CASSLLTGPSGEAFF. CDR3 DNA sequence: TGTGCCAGCAGTCTCCTCACGGGCCCCTCGGGTGAAGCTTTCTTT.

In the case of this clone: The same CDR3 also results from other DNA sequences found in this sample. V and J are TRBV19 and TRBJ2-1; TRBD2 matches at 9 bases. Trimming at V came to 5 bases and at J to 4 bases, leaving 6 bases not matched to a gene. CDR3 size: 15 residues. Germline-derived CDR1 and CDR2 are LNHDA and SQIVND (reference sequence). CDR3 nucleotides: TGTGCCAGTAGTGCGGCTAGCGGGGATTACAATGAGCAGTTCTTC. This gives the protein CASSAASGDYNEQFF.

The V gene is TRBV7-8, the J gene TRBJ1-1, with TRBD1 as a possible D gene (6 bases). The CDR3 has 15 residues. Trimming pared 5 bases from V and 0 bases from J, leaving 13 bases between. Germline CDR1 and CDR2: SGHVS and FQNEAQ. CDR3 nucleotide sequence: TGTGCCAGCAGCGCAGCAGGGGCACTGAACACTGAAGCTTTCTTT. Translation: CASSAAGALNTEAFF.

The rearrangement joins TRBV29-1 to TRBJ2-7, with D tentatively TRBD2 (5 bases). The ends were cut back, 0 bases at V and 3 bases at J, with 12 bases in the middle. The CDR3 length is 14 residues. CDR1 and CDR2 (germline): SQVTM, ANQGSEA. In DNA, the CDR3 is TGCAGCGTTGAAGATCCGGCCCGGGGCTACGAGCAGTACTTC. This translates into CSVEDPARGYEQYF.

The chain carries TRBV13 and TRBJ1-2; 9 nucleotides match TRBD1. V was pared by 3 bases and J by 8 bases, with 1 base of the junction left unmatched. From germline, CDR1 is PRHDT and CDR2 FYEKMQ (reference sequence). The CDR3 has 12 amino acids. Here the CDR3 reads CASSLGTGGYTF. The DNA for the CDR3 is TGTGCCAGCAGCTTGGGGACAGGGGGCTACACCTTC.

V gene TRBV6-1 combines with J gene TRBJ2-7; D not resolved. The length of the CDR3 is 15 residues. Trimming pared 5 bases from V and 1 base from J, leaving 15 bases between. CDR1 is MNHNS, CDR2 SASEGT, per germline. CDR3: CASSQVVWGSYEQYF. In DNA, the CDR3 is TGTGCCAGCAGTCAGGTGGTCTGGGGTTCCTACGAGCAGTACTTC.

The genes are TRBV27 and TRBJ2-1, with a possible D match to TRBD1 (6 bases). In germline, CDR1 is MNHEY, CDR2 SMNVEV (reference sequence). The CDR3 covers 15 residues. V lost 3 bases, J lost 2 bases, and 11 bases lay in between. The CDR3 loop is CASSFGQFAYNEQFF. The CDR3, as DNA: TGTGCCAGCAGTTTCGGACAGTTTGCCTACAATGAGCAGTTCTTC.

This clone was detected only once. The rearrangement uses TRBV2 and TRBJ2-7; D is unresolved. The CDR3 extends over 14 amino acids. The V gene's germline CDR1 is SNHLY and CDR2 FYNNEI. V lost 8 bases to trimming and J lost 0 bases, with 14 bases between them. This CDR3 is CASGSGYPSYEQYF. In nucleotides, the CDR3 is TGTGCCAGCGGGTCGGGCTACCCCTCCTACGAGCAGTACTTC.